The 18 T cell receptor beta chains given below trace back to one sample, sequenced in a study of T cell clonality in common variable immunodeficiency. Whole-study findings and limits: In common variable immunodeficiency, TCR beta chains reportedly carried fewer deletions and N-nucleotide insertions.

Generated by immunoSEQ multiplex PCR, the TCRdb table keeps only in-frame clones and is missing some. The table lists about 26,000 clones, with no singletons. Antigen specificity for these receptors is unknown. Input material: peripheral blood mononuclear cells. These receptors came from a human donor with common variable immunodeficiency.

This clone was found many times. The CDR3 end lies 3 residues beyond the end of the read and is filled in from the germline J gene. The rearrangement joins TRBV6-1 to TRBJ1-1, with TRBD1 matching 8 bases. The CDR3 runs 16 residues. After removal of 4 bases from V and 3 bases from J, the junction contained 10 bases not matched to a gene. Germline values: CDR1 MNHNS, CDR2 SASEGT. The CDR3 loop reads CASSGDTGGLDTEAFF. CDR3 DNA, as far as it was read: TGTGCCAGCAGTGGGGATACAGGGGGGTTGGACACTGAA.

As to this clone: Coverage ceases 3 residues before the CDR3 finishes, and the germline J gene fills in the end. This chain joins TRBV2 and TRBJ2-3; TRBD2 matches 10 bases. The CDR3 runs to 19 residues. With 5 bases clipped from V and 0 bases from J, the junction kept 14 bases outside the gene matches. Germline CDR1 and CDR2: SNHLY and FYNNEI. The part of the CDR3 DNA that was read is TGTGCCAGCAGTCAAGGGTATCGGACTAGCGGATTTAGCACAGATACG. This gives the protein CASSQGYRTSGFSTDT. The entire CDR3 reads CASSQGYRTSGFSTDTQYF.

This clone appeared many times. Here the CDR3 reads CASSIGGGRTNEQYF. Partial CDR3 DNA: TGCGCCAGCAGCATTGGCGGTGGCCGGACAAACGAG. The chain employs TRBV5-1 and TRBJ2-7, with D possibly being TRBD1 (5 bases). The read finishes 3 residues shy of the CDR3 end, and the germline J gene is used to complete it. The V gene lost 4 bases and the J gene lost 5 bases, with 19 bases spanning the gap. The CDR3 covers 15 residues. Germline loops: CDR1 SGHRS, CDR2 YFSETQ.

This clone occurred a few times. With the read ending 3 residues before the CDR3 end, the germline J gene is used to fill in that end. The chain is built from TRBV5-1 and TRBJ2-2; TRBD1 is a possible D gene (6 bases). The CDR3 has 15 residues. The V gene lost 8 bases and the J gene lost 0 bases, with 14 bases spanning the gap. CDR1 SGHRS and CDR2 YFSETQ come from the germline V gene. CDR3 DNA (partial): TGCGCCAGTCTAGAGGGGGAAGCGAACACCGGGGAG. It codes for CASLEGEANTGE. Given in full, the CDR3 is CASLEGEANTGELFF.

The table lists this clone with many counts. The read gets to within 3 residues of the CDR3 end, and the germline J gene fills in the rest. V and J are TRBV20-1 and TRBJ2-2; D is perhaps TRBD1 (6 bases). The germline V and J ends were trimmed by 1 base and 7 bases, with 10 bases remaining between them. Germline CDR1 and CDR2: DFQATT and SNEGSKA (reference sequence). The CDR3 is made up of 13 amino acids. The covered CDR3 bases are TGCAGTGCTAGAGGGGGGCGGGTCGGGGAG. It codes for CSARGGRVGE. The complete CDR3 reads CSARGGRVGELFF.

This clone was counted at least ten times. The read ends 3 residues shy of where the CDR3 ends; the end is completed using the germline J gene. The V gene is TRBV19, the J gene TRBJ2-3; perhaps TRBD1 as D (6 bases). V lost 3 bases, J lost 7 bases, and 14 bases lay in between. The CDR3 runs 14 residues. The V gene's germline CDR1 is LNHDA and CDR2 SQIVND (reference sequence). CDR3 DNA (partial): TGTGCCAGTAGTATCGGACAGCCCAAGAATACG. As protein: CASSIGQPKNT. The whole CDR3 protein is CASSIGQPKNTQYF.

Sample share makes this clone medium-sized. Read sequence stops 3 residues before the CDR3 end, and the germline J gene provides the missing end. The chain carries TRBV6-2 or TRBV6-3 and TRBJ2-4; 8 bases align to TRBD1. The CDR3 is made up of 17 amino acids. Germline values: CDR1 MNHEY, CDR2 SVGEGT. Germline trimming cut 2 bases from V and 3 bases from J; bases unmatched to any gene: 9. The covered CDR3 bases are TGTGCCAGCAGTTACCCCAGGACAGGGCTGAACAAAAACATT. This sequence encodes CASSYPRTGLNKNI. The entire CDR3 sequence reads CASSYPRTGLNKNIQYF.

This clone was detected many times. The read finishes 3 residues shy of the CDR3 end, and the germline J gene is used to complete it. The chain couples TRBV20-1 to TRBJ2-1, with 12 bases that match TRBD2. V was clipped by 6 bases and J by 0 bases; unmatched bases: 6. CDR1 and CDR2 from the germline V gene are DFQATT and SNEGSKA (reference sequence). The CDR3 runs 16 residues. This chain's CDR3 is CSARLAGDNSYNEQFF. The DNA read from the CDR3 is TGCAGTGCCAGACTAGCGGGAGACAACTCCTACAATGAG.

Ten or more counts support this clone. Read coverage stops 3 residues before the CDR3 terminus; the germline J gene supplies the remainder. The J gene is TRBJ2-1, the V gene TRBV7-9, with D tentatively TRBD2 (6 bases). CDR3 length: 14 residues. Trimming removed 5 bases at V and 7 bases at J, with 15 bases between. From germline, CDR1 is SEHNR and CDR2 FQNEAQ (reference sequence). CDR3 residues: CASSLAGTRNEQFF. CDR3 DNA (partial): TGTGCCAGCAGCCTCGCCGGGACTCGTAATGAG.

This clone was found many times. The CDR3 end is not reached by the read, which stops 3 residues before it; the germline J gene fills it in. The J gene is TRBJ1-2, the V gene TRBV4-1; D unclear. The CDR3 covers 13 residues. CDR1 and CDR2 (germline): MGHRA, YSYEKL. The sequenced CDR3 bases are TGCGCCAGCAGCCAAGATTCGAGGAAGGGT. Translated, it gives CASSQDSRKG. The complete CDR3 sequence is CASSQDSRKGYTF.

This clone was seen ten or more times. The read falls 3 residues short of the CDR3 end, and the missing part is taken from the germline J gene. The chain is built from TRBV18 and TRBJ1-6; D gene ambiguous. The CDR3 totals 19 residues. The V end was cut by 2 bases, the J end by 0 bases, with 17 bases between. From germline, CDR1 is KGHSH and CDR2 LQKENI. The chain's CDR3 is CASSPTTRTESSYNSPLHF. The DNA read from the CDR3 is TGTGCCAGCTCACCAACGACACGAACCGAGAGCTCCTATAATTCACCC.

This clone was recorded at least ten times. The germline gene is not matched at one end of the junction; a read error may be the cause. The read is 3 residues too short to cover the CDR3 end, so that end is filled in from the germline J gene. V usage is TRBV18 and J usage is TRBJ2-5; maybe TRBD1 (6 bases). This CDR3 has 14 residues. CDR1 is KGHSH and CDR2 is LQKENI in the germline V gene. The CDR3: CASSRGQNQETQYF. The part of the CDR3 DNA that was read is TGTGCCAGCTCACGAGGACAGAACCAAGAAACC.

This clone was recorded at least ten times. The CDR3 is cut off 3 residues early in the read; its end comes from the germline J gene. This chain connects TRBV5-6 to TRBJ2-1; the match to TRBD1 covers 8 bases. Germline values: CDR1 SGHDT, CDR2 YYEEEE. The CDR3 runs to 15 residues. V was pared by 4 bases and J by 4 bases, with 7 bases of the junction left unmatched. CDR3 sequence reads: CASSPEDREYNEQFF. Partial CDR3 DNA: TGTGCCAGCAGCCCAGAGGACAGGGAATACAATGAG.

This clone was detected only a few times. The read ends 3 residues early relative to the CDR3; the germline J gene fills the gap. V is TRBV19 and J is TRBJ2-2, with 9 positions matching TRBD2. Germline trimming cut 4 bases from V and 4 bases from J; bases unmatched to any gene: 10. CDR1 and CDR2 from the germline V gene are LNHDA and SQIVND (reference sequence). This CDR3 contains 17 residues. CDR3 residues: CASSTTSGGPGTGELFF. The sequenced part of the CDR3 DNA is TGTGCCAGTAGTACGACTAGCGGAGGCCCGGGCACCGGGGAG.

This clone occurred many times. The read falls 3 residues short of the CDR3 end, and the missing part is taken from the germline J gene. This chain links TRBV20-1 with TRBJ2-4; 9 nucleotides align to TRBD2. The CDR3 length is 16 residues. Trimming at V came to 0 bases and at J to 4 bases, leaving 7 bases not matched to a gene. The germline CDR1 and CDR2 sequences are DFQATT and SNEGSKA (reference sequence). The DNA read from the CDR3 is TGCAGTGCTAGAGAAACCTTGACTAGCGGAAAAAACATT. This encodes CSARETLTSGKNI. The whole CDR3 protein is CSARETLTSGKNIQYF.

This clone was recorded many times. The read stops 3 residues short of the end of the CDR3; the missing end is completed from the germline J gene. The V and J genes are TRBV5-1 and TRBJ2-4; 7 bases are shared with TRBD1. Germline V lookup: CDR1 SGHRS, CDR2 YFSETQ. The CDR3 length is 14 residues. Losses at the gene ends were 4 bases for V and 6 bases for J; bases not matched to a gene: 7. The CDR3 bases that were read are TGCGCCAGCAGCGAGGGACAGTCCCGAAACATT. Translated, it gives CASSEGQSRNI. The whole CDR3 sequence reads CASSEGQSRNIQYF.

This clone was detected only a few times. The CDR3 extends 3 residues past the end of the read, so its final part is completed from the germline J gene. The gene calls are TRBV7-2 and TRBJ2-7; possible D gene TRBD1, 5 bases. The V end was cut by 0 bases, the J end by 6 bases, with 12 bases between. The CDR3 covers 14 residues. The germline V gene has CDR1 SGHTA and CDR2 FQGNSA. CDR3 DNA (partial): TGTGCCAGCAGCTTAGCGCAGGGTCTAGGCGAG. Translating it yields CASSLAQGLGE. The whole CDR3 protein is CASSLAQGLGEQYF.

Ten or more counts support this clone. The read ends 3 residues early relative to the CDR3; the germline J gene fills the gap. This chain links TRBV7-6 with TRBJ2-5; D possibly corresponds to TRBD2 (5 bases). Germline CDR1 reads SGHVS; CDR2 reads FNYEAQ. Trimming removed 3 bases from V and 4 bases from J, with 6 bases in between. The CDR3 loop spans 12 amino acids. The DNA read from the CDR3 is TGTGCCAGCAGCTTGGCGGGAGAGACC. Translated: CASSLAGET. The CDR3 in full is CASSLAGETQYF.